The clone carrying this T cell receptor (beta chain) was observed a few times. Germline V gene sequence: CDR1 LGHDT, CDR2 YNNKEL (reference sequence). V dropped 4 bases and J dropped 5 bases, with 16 bases sitting between them. The CDR3 is 15 residues long. The data stem from a study of blood T cell repertoires in COVID-19. Overall study context: The United States, Italy and Spain provided the acute and convalescent COVID-19 samples.

In the authors' workflow: Reference gene primers were amplified, and this amplification served to estimate nucleated cell counts. Some clones are missing from TCRdb's copy, which holds only in-frame ones; the method was immunoSEQ multiplex PCR. The D gene and trimming were derived from the DNA, and the V and J assignments and clone size from that table. The repertoire includes about 160,000 clones, around three quarters of them detected once, and 8.1% sits in the top ten. The material sequenced was peripheral blood. The TCR sequence derives from a man aged 55 to 70 with acute or convalescent COVID-19. The rearrangement uses TRBV3-1 (or the pseudogene TRBV3-2) and TRBJ2-3; the D gene is possibly TRBD1 (7 bases). The CDR3 nucleotides read TGTGCCAGCAGCCTTGCAGGGGGGCCCGGAGATACGCAGTATTTT. As protein: CASSLAGGPGDTQYF.